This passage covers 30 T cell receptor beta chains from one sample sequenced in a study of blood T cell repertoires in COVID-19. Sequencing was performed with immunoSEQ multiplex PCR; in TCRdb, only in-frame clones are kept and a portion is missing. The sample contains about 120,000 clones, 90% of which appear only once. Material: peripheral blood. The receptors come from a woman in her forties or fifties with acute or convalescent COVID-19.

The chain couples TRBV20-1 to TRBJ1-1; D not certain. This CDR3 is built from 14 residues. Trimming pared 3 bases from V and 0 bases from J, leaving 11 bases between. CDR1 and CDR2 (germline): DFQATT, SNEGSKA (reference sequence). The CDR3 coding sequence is TGCAGTGCTAGTACAGTCGATTTGAACACTGAAGCTTTCTTT. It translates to CSASTVDLNTEAFF.

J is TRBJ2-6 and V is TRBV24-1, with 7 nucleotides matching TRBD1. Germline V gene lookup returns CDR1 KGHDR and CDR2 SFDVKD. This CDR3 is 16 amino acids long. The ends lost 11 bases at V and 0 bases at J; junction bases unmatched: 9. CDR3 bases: TGTGCCATAGCCGGGACAGTCGCCTCTGGGGCCAACGTCCTGACTTTC. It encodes CAIAGTVASGANVLTF.

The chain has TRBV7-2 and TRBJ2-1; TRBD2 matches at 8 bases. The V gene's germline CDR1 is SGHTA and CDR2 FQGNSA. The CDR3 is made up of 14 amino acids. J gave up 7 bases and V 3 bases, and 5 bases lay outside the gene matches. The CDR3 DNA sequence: TGTGCCAGCAGCTTTTTAGCGGGGACTAATGAGCAGTTCTTC. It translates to CASSFLAGTNEQFF.

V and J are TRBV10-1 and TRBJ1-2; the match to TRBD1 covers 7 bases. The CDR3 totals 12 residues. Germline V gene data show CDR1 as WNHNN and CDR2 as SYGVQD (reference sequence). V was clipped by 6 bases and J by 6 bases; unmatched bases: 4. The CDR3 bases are TGCGCCAGCAGATGGGACAGCGATGGCTACACCTTC. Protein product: CASRWDSDGYTF.

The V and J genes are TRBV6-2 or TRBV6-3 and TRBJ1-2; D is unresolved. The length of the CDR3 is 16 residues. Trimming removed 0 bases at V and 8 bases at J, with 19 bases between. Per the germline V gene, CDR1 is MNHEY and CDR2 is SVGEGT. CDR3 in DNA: TGTGCCAGCAGTTACTCCACAGTGCTGCGAGTTGGCGGCTACACCTTC. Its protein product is CASSYSTVLRVGGYTF.

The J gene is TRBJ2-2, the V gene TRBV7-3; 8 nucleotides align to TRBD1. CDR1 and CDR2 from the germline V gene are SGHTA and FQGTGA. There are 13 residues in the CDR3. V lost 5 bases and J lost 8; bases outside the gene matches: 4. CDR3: CASSAQGAGELFF. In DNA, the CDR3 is TGTGCCAGCAGCGCCCAGGGGGCGGGGGAGCTGTTTTTT. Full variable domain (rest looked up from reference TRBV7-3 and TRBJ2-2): GAGVSQTPSNKVTEKGKYVELRCDPISGHTALYWYRQSLGQGPEFLIYFQGTGAADDSGLPNDRFFAVRPEGSVSTLKIQRTERGDSAVYLCASSAQGAGELFFGEGSRLTVL.

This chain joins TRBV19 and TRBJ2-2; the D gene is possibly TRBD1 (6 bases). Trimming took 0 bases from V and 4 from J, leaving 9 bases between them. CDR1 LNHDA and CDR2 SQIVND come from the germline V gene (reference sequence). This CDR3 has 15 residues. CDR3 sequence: CASSIEVRGTGELFF. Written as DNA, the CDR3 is TGTGCCAGTAGTATAGAAGTCAGGGGCACCGGGGAGCTGTTTTTT.

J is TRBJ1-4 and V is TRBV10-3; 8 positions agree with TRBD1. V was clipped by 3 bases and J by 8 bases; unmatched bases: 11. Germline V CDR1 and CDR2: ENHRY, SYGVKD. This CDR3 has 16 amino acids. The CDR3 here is CAISELQGGSGEKLFF. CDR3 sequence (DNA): TGTGCCATCAGTGAATTACAGGGGGGTTCCGGGGAAAAACTGTTTTTT.

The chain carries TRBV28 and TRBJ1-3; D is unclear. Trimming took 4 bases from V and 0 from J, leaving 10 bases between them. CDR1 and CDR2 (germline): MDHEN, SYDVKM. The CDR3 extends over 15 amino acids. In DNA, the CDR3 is TGTGCCAGCAGTTCCGGGAGACTCTCTGGAAACACCATATATTTT. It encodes CASSSGRLSGNTIYF.

The CDR3 DNA reads TGTGCCAGCAGCGTAAGGAGGCAGCCGATCAATCAGCCCCAGCATTTT. Translation: CASSVRRQPINQPQHF. This sequence joins TRBV9 and TRBJ1-5; no clear D. The germline V gene has CDR1 SGDLS and CDR2 YYNGEE. Deletions cut 1 base from V and 3 bases from J, with 14 bases between. CDR3 length equals 16 residues.

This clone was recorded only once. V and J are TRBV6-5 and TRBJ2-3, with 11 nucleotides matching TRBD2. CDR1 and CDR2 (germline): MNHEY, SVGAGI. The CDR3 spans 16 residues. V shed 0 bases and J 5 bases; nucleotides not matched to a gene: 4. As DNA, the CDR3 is TGTGCCAGCAGTTACTCTAGCGGGGGGGCGAAAGATACGCAGTATTTT. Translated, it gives CASSYSSGGAKDTQYF.

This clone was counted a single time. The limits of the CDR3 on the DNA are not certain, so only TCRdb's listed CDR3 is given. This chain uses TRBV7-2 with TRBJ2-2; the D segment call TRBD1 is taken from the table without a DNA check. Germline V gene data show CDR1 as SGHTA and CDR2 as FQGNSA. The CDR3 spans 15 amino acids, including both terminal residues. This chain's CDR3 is CASSLGAFGAGELFF.

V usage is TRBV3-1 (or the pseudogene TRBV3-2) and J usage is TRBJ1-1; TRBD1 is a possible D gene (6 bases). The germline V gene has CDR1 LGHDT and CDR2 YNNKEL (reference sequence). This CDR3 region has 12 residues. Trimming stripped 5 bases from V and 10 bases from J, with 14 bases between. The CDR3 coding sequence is TGTGCCAGCAGCGGACAGACCCTGGGAGCTTTCTTT. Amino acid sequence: CASSGQTLGAFF.

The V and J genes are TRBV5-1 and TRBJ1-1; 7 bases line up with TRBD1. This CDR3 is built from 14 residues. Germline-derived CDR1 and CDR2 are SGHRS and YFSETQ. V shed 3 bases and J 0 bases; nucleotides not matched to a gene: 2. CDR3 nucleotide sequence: TGCGCCAGCAGCTGGGGACAGATGAACACTGAAGCTTTCTTT. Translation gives CASSWGQMNTEAFF.

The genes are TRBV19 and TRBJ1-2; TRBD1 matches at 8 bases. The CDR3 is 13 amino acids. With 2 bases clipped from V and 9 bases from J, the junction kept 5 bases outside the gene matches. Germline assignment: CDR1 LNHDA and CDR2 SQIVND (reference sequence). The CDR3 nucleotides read TGTGCCAGTAGTATAAGGGACAGGTCCTGCTACACCTTC. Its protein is CASSIRDRSCYTF.

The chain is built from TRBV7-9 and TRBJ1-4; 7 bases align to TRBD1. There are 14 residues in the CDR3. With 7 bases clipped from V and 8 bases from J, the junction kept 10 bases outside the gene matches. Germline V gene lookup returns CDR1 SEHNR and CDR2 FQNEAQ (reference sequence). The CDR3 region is CASTPPGQYEKLFF. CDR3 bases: TGTGCCAGCACCCCCCCGGGACAGTACGAAAAACTGTTTTTT.

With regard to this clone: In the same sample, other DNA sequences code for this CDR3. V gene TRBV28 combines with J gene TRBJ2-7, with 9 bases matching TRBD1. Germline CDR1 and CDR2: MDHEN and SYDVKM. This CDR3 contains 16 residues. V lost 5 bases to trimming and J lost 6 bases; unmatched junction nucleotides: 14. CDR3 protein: CASSPPLGQGMGEQYF. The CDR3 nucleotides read TGTGCCAGCAGTCCCCCTTTGGGACAGGGTATGGGCGAGCAGTACTTC.

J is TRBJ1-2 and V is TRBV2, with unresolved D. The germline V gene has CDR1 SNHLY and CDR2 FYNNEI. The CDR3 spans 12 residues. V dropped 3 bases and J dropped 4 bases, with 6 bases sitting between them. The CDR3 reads CASSEGLYGYTF. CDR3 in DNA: TGTGCCAGCAGTGAGGGCCTCTATGGCTACACCTTC. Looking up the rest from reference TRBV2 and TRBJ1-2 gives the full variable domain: EPEVTQTPSHQVTQMGQEVILRCVPISNHLYFYWYRQILGQKVEFLVSFYNNEISEKSEIFDDQFSVERPDGSNFTLKIRSTKLEDSAMYFCASSEGLYGYTFGSGTRLTVV.

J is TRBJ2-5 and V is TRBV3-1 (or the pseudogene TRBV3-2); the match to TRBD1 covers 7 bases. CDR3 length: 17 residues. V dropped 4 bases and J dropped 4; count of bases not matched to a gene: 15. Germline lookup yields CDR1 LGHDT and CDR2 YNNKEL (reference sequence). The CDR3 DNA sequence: TGTGCCAGCAGCCGCTCAGAGTTTACAGGGGTCGCAGAGACCCAGTACTTC. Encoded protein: CASSRSEFTGVAETQYF.

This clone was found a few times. CDR3 sequence (DNA): TGTGCCACCAGTGACCTGACAGGGGACTATGGCTACACCTTC. Its protein is CATSDLTGDYGYTF. This sequence joins TRBV24-1 and TRBJ1-2; 8 bases agree with TRBD1. Trimming at V came to 4 bases and at J to 3 bases, leaving 3 bases not matched to a gene. There are 14 residues in the CDR3. CDR1 and CDR2 (germline): KGHDR, SFDVKD.

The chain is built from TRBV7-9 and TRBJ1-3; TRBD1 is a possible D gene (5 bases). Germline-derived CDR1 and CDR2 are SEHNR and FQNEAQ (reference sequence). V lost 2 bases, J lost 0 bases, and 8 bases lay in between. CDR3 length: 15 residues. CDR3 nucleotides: TGTGCCAGCAGCTTACGGCAGGGCTCTGGAAACACCATATATTTT. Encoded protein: CASSLRQGSGNTIYF.

This CDR3 reads CASSSTGVDNQPQHF. In DNA form, the CDR3 reads TGTGCCAGCAGTTCAACAGGGGTCGATAATCAGCCCCAGCATTTT. This chain uses TRBV6-5 with TRBJ1-5; 7 bases agree with TRBD1. The germline CDR1 and CDR2 sequences are MNHEY and SVGAGI. The V and J ends lost 4 bases and 4 bases, in that order; junction bases with no gene match: 7. CDR3 length: 15 residues.

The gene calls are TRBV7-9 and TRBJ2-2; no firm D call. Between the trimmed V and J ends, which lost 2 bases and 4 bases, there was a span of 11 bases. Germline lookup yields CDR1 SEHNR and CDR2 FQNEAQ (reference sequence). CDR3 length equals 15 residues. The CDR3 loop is CASSLSGSFTGELFF. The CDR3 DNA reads TGTGCCAGCAGCTTATCGGGTAGCTTCACCGGGGAGCTGTTTTTT.

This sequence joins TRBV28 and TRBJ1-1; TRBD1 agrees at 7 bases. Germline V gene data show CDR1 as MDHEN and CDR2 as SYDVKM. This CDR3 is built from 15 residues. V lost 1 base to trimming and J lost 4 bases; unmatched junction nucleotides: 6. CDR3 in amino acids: CASSLSGPGGTEAFF. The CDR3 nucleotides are TGTGCCAGCAGTTTATCCGGCCCAGGGGGCACTGAAGCTTTCTTT.

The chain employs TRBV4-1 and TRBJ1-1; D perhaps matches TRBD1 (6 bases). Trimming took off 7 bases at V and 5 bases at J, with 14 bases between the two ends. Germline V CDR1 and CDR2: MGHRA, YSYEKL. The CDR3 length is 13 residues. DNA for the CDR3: TGCGCCAGCACCAAGGAGGGGGGGACTGAAGCTTTCTTT. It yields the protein CASTKEGGTEAFF.

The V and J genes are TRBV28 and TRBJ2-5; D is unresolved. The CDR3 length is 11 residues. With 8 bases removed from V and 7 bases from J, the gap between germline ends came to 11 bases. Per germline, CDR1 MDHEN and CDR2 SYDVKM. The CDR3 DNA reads TGTGCCAGCCTATTCTCAGGGACCCAGTACTTC. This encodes CASLFSGTQYF.

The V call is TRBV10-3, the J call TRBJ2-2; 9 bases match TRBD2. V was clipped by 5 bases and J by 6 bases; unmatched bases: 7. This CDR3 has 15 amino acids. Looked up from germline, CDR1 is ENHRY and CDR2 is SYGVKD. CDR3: CAISLREGAAGELFF. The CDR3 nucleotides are TGTGCCATCAGTTTGCGGGAGGGGGCCGCCGGGGAGCTGTTTTTT.

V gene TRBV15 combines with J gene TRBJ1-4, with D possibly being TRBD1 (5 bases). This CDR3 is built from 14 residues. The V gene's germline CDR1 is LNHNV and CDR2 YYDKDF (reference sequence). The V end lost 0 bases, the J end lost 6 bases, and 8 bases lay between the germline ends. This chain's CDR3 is CATSRDAQDEKLFF. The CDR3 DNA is TGTGCCACCAGCAGAGACGCACAGGATGAAAAACTGTTTTTT.

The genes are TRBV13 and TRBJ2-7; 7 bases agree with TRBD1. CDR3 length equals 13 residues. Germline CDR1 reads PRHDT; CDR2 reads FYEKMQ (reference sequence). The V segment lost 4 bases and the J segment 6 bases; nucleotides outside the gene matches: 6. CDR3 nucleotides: TGTGCCAGCAGCTCCCTGACAGGGATCGAGCAGTACTTC. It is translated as CASSSLTGIEQYF.

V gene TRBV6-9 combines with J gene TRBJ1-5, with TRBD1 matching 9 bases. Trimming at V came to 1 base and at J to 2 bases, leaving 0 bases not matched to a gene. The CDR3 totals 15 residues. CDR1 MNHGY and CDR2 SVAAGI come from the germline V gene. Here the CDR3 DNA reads TGTGCCAGCAGTTATTGGACAGGGGGCAATCAGCCCCAGCATTTT. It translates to CASSYWTGGNQPQHF.